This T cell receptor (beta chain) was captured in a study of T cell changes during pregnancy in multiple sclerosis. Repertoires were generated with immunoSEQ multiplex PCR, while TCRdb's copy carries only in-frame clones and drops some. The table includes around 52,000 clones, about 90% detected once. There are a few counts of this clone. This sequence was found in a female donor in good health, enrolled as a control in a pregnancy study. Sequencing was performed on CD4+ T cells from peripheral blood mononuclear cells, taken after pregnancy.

CDR3 sequence reads: CASSARALDTYEQYF. DNA for the CDR3: TGTGCCAGCAGCGCCAGGGCTCTGGATACCTACGAGCAGTACTTC. The chain has TRBV7-2 and TRBJ2-7; a weak D match, TRBD1 (5 bases). Germline loops: CDR1 SGHTA, CDR2 FQGNSA. With 5 bases removed from V and 2 bases from J, the gap between germline ends came to 16 bases. The CDR3 extends over 15 amino acids.